These 18 T cell receptor beta chains were sequenced from one sample in a study of radiotherapy plus CTLA-4 blockade in lung cancer. Assay: immunoSEQ multiplex PCR; the TCRdb copy retains only in-frame clones and omits some. Of around 91,000 clones listed, 88% were seen once; the top ten hold about 5.3%. The material sequenced was peripheral blood, taken from a patient treated with radiotherapy plus ipilimumab. These receptors were taken from a human donor with non-small cell lung cancer that progressed on radiotherapy plus ipilimumab.

The chain is built from TRBV5-4 and TRBJ1-2, with TRBD1 matching 7 bases. J lost 6 bases, V lost 0 bases, and 2 bases had no gene match. The germline gives CDR1 SGHNT, CDR2 YYREEE (reference sequence). The CDR3 has 13 amino acids. This CDR3 reads CASSLVQGDGYTF. Here the CDR3 DNA reads TGTGCCAGCAGCTTGGTCCAGGGGGATGGCTACACCTTC.

The chain employs TRBV6-5 and TRBJ2-7, with 9 bases that match TRBD2. V dropped 0 bases and J dropped 6; count of bases not matched to a gene: 9. The CDR3 has 16 residues. Germline assignment: CDR1 MNHEY and CDR2 SVGAGI. The CDR3 spells CASSYSVGGRASEQYF. The CDR3 nucleotides read TGTGCCAGCAGTTACTCGGTTGGCGGGAGGGCCAGCGAGCAGTACTTC.

The chain recombines TRBV7-3 with TRBJ1-5; 9 bases map to TRBD1. With 6 bases clipped from V and 7 bases from J, the junction kept 10 bases outside the gene matches. The CDR3 contains 15 residues. Germline assignment: CDR1 SGHTA and CDR2 FQGTGA. The CDR3 protein is CASSKTGGPGQPQHF. In nucleotides, the CDR3 is TGTGCCAGCAGTAAGACAGGGGGGCCGGGGCAGCCCCAGCATTTT.

The chain carries TRBV5-8 and TRBJ1-1; no definite D call. Deletions cut 0 bases from V and 11 bases from J, with 8 bases between. This CDR3 has 11 amino acids. The germline CDR1 and CDR2 sequences are SGHTS and YDEGEE. CDR3 loop: CASSLELDAFF. Written as DNA, the CDR3 is TGTGCCAGCAGCTTGGAGCTGGACGCTTTCTTT.

As DNA, the CDR3 is TGTGCCAGCAGCCAAGATCGGATAACGGGTCTAGAGCAGTTCTTC. Protein product: CASSQDRITGLEQFF. The rearrangement links TRBV14 to TRBJ2-1; D not resolved. Germline CDR1 SGHDN, CDR2 FVKESK. V was shortened by 0 bases and J by 10 bases, with 16 bases between the two germline ends. The CDR3 length is 15 residues.

The chain is built from TRBV19 and TRBJ2-7, with TRBD2 identical over 10 bases. The J segment lost 5 bases and the V segment lost 4 bases, leaving 20 bases of the junction unmatched. The CDR3 loop spans 19 amino acids. The germline gives CDR1 LNHDA, CDR2 SQIVND (reference sequence). The CDR3 bases are TGTGCCAGTAGTAGACCTCCTCCCGACCTAGCGGGAGATCCCCACGAGCAGTACTTC. Translated, it gives CASSRPPPDLAGDPHEQYF.

The rearrangement links TRBV27 to TRBJ2-7, with 8 positions matching TRBD2. Germline CDR1 is MNHEY and CDR2 is SMNVEV (reference sequence). This CDR3 is 13 amino acids long. V shed 8 bases, J shed 2 bases, and the junction held 5 bases outside the gene matches. The CDR3 nucleotides read TGTGCCAGCGCGGGAGGCTCCACCTACGAGCAGTACTTC. Translated, it gives CASAGGSTYEQYF.

The rearrangement links TRBV19 to TRBJ2-1, with TRBD2 identical over 8 bases. Germline V gives CDR1 LNHDA, CDR2 SQIVND (reference sequence). The V gene end was trimmed by 5 bases and the J gene end by 6 bases; junction bases not matched to a gene: 6. The CDR3 spans 14 residues. The CDR3 protein is CASSLAGSRNEQFF. CDR3 in DNA: TGTGCCAGTAGTCTAGCGGGTTCCCGCAATGAGCAGTTCTTC.

As regards this clone: One junction end does not reproduce the germline sequence, and a read error may be involved. The chain couples TRBV7-7 to TRBJ2-1; possibly TRBD1 for D (5 bases). CDR1 SSHAT and CDR2 FNYEAQ come from the germline V gene (reference sequence). The length of the CDR3 is 12 residues. The CDR3 spells CASSPGPPEQFF. The CDR3 region has the DNA TGTGCTAGCAGCCCAGGGCCGCCTGAGCAGTTCTTC.

This clone has just one count. The junction departs from germline at one end; a sequencing error may be responsible. The rearrangement joins TRBV6-1 to TRBJ1-2, with TRBD1 as a possible D gene (6 bases). Germline V gene sequence: CDR1 MNHNS, CDR2 SASEGT. CDR3 length: 11 residues. In nucleotides, the CDR3 is TGTGCCAGCAGTGAAGTCTCCGGGGGCCACTTC. Protein sequence: CASSEVSGGHF.

The gene calls are TRBV5-1 and TRBJ2-7; D call uncertain. The CDR3 spans 15 residues. CDR1 SGHRS and CDR2 YFSETQ come from the germline V gene. V dropped 0 bases and J dropped 0 bases, with 10 bases sitting between them. The CDR3 region is CASSLALGSSYEQYF. The CDR3 DNA is TGCGCCAGCAGCTTGGCCTTGGGATCCTCCTACGAGCAGTACTTC.

The chain uses TRBV5-1 and TRBJ2-3, with TRBD2 identical over 7 bases. The CDR3 is 15 amino acids. V dropped 2 bases and J dropped 0; count of bases not matched to a gene: 3. Germline V gene data show CDR1 as SGHRS and CDR2 as YFSETQ. DNA of the CDR3: TGCGCCAGCAGCTTCCCGGGGGGAAGCACAGATACGCAGTATTTT. This gives the protein CASSFPGGSTDTQYF.

This chain joins TRBV5-1 and TRBJ1-3; no clear D gene. V lost 6 bases, J lost 0 bases, and 13 bases lay in between. The CDR3 sequence is 15 residues long. Germline CDR1 and CDR2: SGHRS and YFSETQ. The DNA of the CDR3 is TGCGCCAGCAACACCGACGGACGCTCTGGAAACACCATATATTTT. Protein product: CASNTDGRSGNTIYF.

The chain combines TRBV19 with TRBJ1-5; D gene uncertain. Germline CDR1 LNHDA, CDR2 SQIVND (reference sequence). The ends were cut back, 3 bases at V and 5 bases at J, with 11 bases in the middle. The CDR3 loop spans 14 amino acids. As DNA, the CDR3 is TGTGCCAGTAGTATTGATCTGGAGGATCAGCCCCAGCATTTT. Its translation: CASSIDLEDQPQHF.

The chain is built from TRBV2 and TRBJ1-2; D is unclear. Between the trimmed V and J ends, which lost 4 bases and 2 bases, there was a span of 11 bases. CDR3 length equals 14 residues. The V gene's germline CDR1 is SNHLY and CDR2 FYNNEI. CDR3 coding DNA: TGTGCCAGCAGTGCCGATTTGGGGAACTATGGCTACACCTTC. It encodes CASSADLGNYGYTF.

The chain is built from TRBV6-6 and TRBJ2-7; TRBD1 might be the D (6 bases). Germline-derived CDR1 and CDR2 are MNHNY and SVGAGI (reference sequence). This CDR3 is 14 amino acids long. Trimming left V 6 bases short and J 5 bases short, with 17 bases between. The CDR3 DNA reads as TGTGCCAGCAGCCATGGACAGATTAGGGACGAGCAGTACTTC. Translated: CASSHGQIRDEQYF.

V usage is TRBV30 and J usage is TRBJ2-1, with D perhaps matching TRBD1 or TRBD2 (5 bases each). Germline-derived CDR1 and CDR2 are GTSNPN and SVGIG (reference sequence). The CDR3 runs to 14 residues. The CDR3 nucleotides are TGTGCTTTTAAGCGGACACTCTCCTACAATGAGCAGTTCTTC. It specifies CAFKRTLSYNEQFF.

V gene TRBV14 combines with J gene TRBJ2-7; 10 nucleotides line up with TRBD1. Germline CDR1 is SGHDN and CDR2 is FVKESK. The CDR3 length is 14 residues. With 2 bases clipped from V and 3 bases from J, the junction kept 1 base outside the gene matches. CDR3 coding DNA: TGTGCCAGCAGCCAACGGGACAGGGGCTACGAGCAGTACTTC. It encodes CASSQRDRGYEQYF.